The 26 T cell receptor beta chains given below trace back to one sample, sequenced in a study of T cell repertoires in cytomegalovirus infection. MiXCR, run by TCRdb on the reads, gives a single entry per CDR3 protein. The sample records over 150,000 distinct CDR3 sequences, about 17% being singletons. Sequenced material: CD8+ T cells from PBMCs. All receptors come from a human donor in good health (CMV status not recorded). Some clones in this sample may be carry-over from other donors' samples.

The chain recombines TRBV10-3 with TRBJ1-1; D is possibly TRBD1 (5 bases). CDR1 is ENHRY, CDR2 SYGVKD, per germline. Trimming removed 6 bases at V and 3 bases at J, with 5 bases between. The CDR3 runs to 11 residues. The CDR3 bases are TGTGCCATCAGGGGGGACACTGAAGCTTTCTTT. It is translated as CAIRGDTEAFF.

The chain joins TRBV6-5 to TRBJ1-2; D is perhaps TRBD1 (5 bases). The CDR3 length is 15 residues. Trimming took 0 bases from V and 5 from J, leaving 13 bases between them. The germline gives CDR1 MNHEY, CDR2 SVGAGI. CDR3 nucleotide sequence: TGTGCCAGCAGTTACTCGGCAGGGCCGGGTTATGGCTACACCTTC. This encodes CASSYSAGPGYGYTF.

The chain joins TRBV20-1 to TRBJ2-1; possibly TRBD1 for D (5 bases). The CDR3 is made up of 12 amino acids. V lost 6 bases and J 5 bases, leaving 11 bases between the germline ends. CDR1 is DFQATT and CDR2 is SNEGSKA in the germline V gene (reference sequence). Here the CDR3 DNA reads TGCAGTGCCCCAAGGGGCAACAATGAGCAGTTCTTC. It is translated as CSAPRGNNEQFF.

J is TRBJ2-1 and V is TRBV4-3, with D maybe TRBD1 (6 bases). The V end lost 5 bases, the J end lost 0 bases, and 14 bases lay between the germline ends. This CDR3 comprises 16 residues. Germline CDR1 reads LGHNA; CDR2 reads YSLEER. The CDR3 bases are TGCGCCAGCAGCTCGCCTACAGGGAGCTCCTACAATGAGCAGTTCTTC. This encodes CASSSPTGSSYNEQFF.

The chain joins TRBV7-9 to TRBJ2-5, with 7 bases lining up with TRBD1. Germline V gene data show CDR1 as SEHNR and CDR2 as FQNEAQ (reference sequence). The CDR3 loop spans 13 amino acids. With 3 bases clipped from V and 5 bases from J, the junction kept 3 bases outside the gene matches. The CDR3 region has the DNA TGTGCCAGCAGCTTCAGGGGGTCGGAGACCCAGTACTTC. This codes for CASSFRGSETQYF.

In this sample, this clonotype turned up a few times. The V call is TRBV7-9, the J call TRBJ1-1; possible D gene TRBD1, 5 bases. CDR3 length: 16 residues. V lost 4 bases and J 4 bases, leaving 19 bases between the germline ends. Germline values: CDR1 SEHNR, CDR2 FQNEAQ (reference sequence). The CDR3 DNA reads TGTGCCAGCAGCTCCGATCTGGGACCGAAGTTCACTGAAGCTTTCTTT. Its translation: CASSSDLGPKFTEAFF.

This clonotype has only a few counts. J is TRBJ1-5 and V is TRBV30; tentative D call: TRBD1 (6 bases). The CDR3 consists of 16 residues. Germline CDR1 reads GTSNPN; CDR2 reads SVGIG (reference sequence). Trimming pared 0 bases from V and 4 bases from J, leaving 16 bases between. This chain's CDR3 is CAWSVGVGGVNQPQHF. CDR3 nucleotide sequence: TGTGCCTGGAGTGTGGGGGTCGGGGGCGTTAATCAGCCCCAGCATTTT.

This clonotype has a handful of counts. The genes are TRBV12-3 or TRBV12-4 and TRBJ2-7; a possible D gene is TRBD2 (5 bases). This CDR3 has 13 amino acids. Trimming left V 1 base short and J 2 bases short, with 6 bases between. CDR3 region: CASSLGGPYEQYF. Written as DNA, the CDR3 is TGTGCCAGCAGTTTAGGCGGGCCCTACGAGCAGTACTTC.

This clonotype was seen only once. This CDR3 is CASGTGGLAGHTDTQYF. CDR3 nucleotide sequence: TGTGCCAGCGGTACGGGCGGACTAGCGGGGCACACAGATACGCAGTATTTT. The V and J genes are TRBV2 and TRBJ2-3, with 12 bases aligning to TRBD2. CDR1 is SNHLY, CDR2 FYNNEI, per germline. The CDR3 totals 17 residues. Trimming removed 8 bases from V and 2 bases from J; junction bases left unmatched: 11.

Only a few counts were recorded for this clonotype. The rearrangement joins TRBV7-6 to TRBJ1-1, with a weak D call TRBD1 (5 bases). Deletions cut 4 bases from V and 1 base from J, with 10 bases between. The germline gives CDR1 SGHVS, CDR2 FNYEAQ. The CDR3 runs to 14 residues. CDR3 protein: CASSSLGGNTEAFF. CDR3 bases: TGTGCCAGCAGCTCCCTCGGGGGGAACACTGAAGCTTTCTTT.

There are a few counts of this clonotype. The V gene is TRBV7-2, the J gene TRBJ2-1; D uncertain. Germline-derived CDR1 and CDR2 are SGHTA and FQGNSA. The CDR3 contains 15 residues. V lost 2 bases and J 8 bases, leaving 16 bases between the germline ends. Here the CDR3 reads CASSLMALFLDEQFF. The CDR3 nucleotides are TGTGCCAGCAGCTTAATGGCGTTGTTTCTTGATGAGCAGTTCTTC.

The sample holds a few counts of this clonotype. The V call is TRBV7-9, the J call TRBJ2-1, with 9 bases identical to TRBD1. This CDR3 is built from 15 residues. V lost 6 bases, J lost 2 bases, and 5 bases stayed unmatched. In germline, CDR1 is SEHNR, CDR2 FQNEAQ (reference sequence). This CDR3 reads CASRDGQGPYNEQFF. CDR3 bases: TGTGCCAGCAGGGACGGACAGGGGCCCTACAATGAGCAGTTCTTC.

V is TRBV29-1 and J is TRBJ2-7, with D hard to call. The CDR3 is 15 amino acids. The germline V gene encodes CDR1 SQVTM and CDR2 ANQGSEA. Trimming removed 0 bases at V and 0 bases at J, with 12 bases between. The CDR3: CSVEEGGSSSYEQYF. CDR3 DNA: TGCAGCGTTGAAGAAGGCGGATCTAGCTCCTACGAGCAGTACTTC.

This clonotype was counted between two and nine times. V usage is TRBV7-2 and J usage is TRBJ2-7; no definite D call. V shed 4 bases and J shed 2 bases, with 12 bases lying between them. The germline CDR1 and CDR2 sequences are SGHTA and FQGNSA. CDR3 length: 14 residues. The CDR3 nucleotides read TGTGCCAGCAGCTCCGACATCCCAACCTACGAGCAGTACTTC. Protein product: CASSSDIPTYEQYF.

The V gene is TRBV19, the J gene TRBJ1-1; D is unresolved. CDR1 is LNHDA, CDR2 SQIVND, per germline (reference sequence). With 7 bases removed from V and 2 bases from J, the gap between germline ends came to 8 bases. This CDR3 is built from 12 residues. CDR3 sequence (DNA): TGTGCCAGTATGACTACCAACACTGAAGCTTTCTTT. Protein sequence: CASMTTNTEAFF.

This clonotype was picked up a small number of times. The CDR3 protein is CASSLRDTGAYEQYF. For the CDR3, the DNA is TGTGCCAGCAGCCTAAGGGACACCGGGGCCTACGAGCAGTACTTC. The V call is TRBV14, the J call TRBJ2-7; D is possibly TRBD1 (6 bases). The CDR3 spans 15 residues. CDR1 and CDR2 from the germline V gene are SGHDN and FVKESK. The V end lost 4 bases, the J end lost 2 bases, and 15 bases lay between the germline ends.

The V gene is TRBV7-3, the J gene TRBJ2-4; 9 bases fit TRBD1. Germline V gives CDR1 SGHTA, CDR2 FQGTGA. The CDR3 is made up of 16 amino acids. The ends lost 5 bases at V and 7 bases at J; junction bases unmatched: 12. The CDR3 DNA reads as TGTGCCAGCAGCCCCTATCCGGGACAGGGAAAGAACATTCAGTACTTC. It specifies CASSPYPGQGKNIQYF. The full variable domain, its missing parts supplied by reference TRBV7-3 and TRBJ2-4, is GAGVSQTPSNKVTEKGKYVELRCDPISGHTALYWYRQSLGQGPEFLIYFQGTGAADDSGLPNDRFFAVRPEGSVSTLKIQRTERGDSAVYLCASSPYPGQGKNIQYFGAGTRLSVL.

V and J are TRBV28 and TRBJ2-3, with D perhaps TRBD2 (5 bases). CDR3 size: 15 residues. Germline V gene data show CDR1 as MDHEN and CDR2 as SYDVKM. V was pared by 4 bases and J by 1 base, with 12 bases between. Written as DNA, the CDR3 is TGTGCCAGCAGTTCGGAGAGGGTTGGCACAGATACGCAGTATTTT. As protein: CASSSERVGTDTQYF.

This chain links TRBV7-7 with TRBJ2-5, with 8 nucleotides matching TRBD1. The CDR3 loop spans 16 amino acids. Germline lookup yields CDR1 SSHAT and CDR2 FNYEAQ (reference sequence). Trimming cost V 2 bases and J 1 base; bases outside gene matches: 6. The CDR3 protein is CASSLRTDRAQETQYF. The CDR3 coding sequence is TGTGCCAGCAGCTTAAGGACGGACAGGGCCCAAGAGACCCAGTACTTC.

This clonotype has only a few counts. CDR3 loop: CSARHNRGEIYEQYF. As DNA, the CDR3 is TGCAGTGCTAGACATAACAGGGGGGAAATCTACGAGCAGTACTTC. The gene calls are TRBV20-1 and TRBJ2-7, with TRBD1 identical over 8 bases. The CDR3 is 15 residues long. Germline CDR1 and CDR2: DFQATT and SNEGSKA (reference sequence). V lost 2 bases to trimming and J lost 3 bases; unmatched junction nucleotides: 9.

There are a few counts of this clonotype. This chain uses TRBV12-3 or TRBV12-4 with TRBJ2-1; TRBD2 is a possible D gene (6 bases). The CDR3 spans 14 residues. Trimming removed 6 bases from V and 3 bases from J, with 12 bases in between. CDR3 DNA: TGTGCCAGCAGCCTGGGGGGAATCTACAATGAGCAGTTCTTC. Residues: CASSLGGIYNEQFF.

In this sample, this clonotype turned up many times. This chain uses TRBV7-2 with TRBJ2-2; TRBD2 might be the D (6 bases). Trimming removed 7 bases at V and 3 bases at J, with 21 bases between. Germline assignment: CDR1 SGHTA and CDR2 FQGNSA. This CDR3 contains 17 residues. The CDR3 sequence is CASNTANDGRYTGELFF. The CDR3 DNA is TGTGCCAGCAACACCGCTAATGATGGGAGGTACACCGGGGAGCTGTTTTTT.

This sequence joins TRBV7-2 and TRBJ2-1; 7 nucleotides match TRBD1. Germline CDR1 and CDR2: SGHTA and FQGNSA. This CDR3 spans 16 amino acids. V lost 4 bases to trimming and J lost 0 bases; unmatched junction nucleotides: 6. The CDR3 sequence is CASSSTGASSYNEQFF. CDR3 coding DNA: TGTGCCAGCAGCTCCACAGGGGCGAGCTCCTACAATGAGCAGTTCTTC.

The gene calls are TRBV12-3 or TRBV12-4 and TRBJ1-1; D uncertain. The CDR3 extends over 14 amino acids. V was trimmed by 3 bases and J by 1 base, leaving 9 bases between them. CDR3 residues: CASSFGSWNTEAFF. The CDR3 DNA reads as TGTGCCAGCAGTTTTGGAAGTTGGAACACTGAAGCTTTCTTT.

This clonotype was picked up a small number of times. The rearrangement joins TRBV4-1 to TRBJ2-2; unclear D gene. This CDR3 contains 16 residues. Deletions cut 4 bases from V and 2 bases from J, with 14 bases between. Per the germline V gene, CDR1 is MGHRA and CDR2 is YSYEKL. The CDR3 region is CASSLVGQVNTGELFF. CDR3 nucleotides: TGCGCCAGCAGCCTAGTAGGGCAAGTTAACACCGGGGAGCTGTTTTTT.

This clonotype was seen only a few times. This chain joins TRBV10-3 and TRBJ1-1, with TRBD1 matching 9 bases. This CDR3 spans 17 amino acids. Per the germline V gene, CDR1 is ENHRY and CDR2 is SYGVKD. The V segment lost 5 bases and the J segment 1 base; nucleotides outside the gene matches: 11. CDR3 bases: TGTGCCATCAGTCTTAGGCGGACAGGGGATCGGAACACTGAAGCTTTCTTT. It codes for CAISLRRTGDRNTEAFF.